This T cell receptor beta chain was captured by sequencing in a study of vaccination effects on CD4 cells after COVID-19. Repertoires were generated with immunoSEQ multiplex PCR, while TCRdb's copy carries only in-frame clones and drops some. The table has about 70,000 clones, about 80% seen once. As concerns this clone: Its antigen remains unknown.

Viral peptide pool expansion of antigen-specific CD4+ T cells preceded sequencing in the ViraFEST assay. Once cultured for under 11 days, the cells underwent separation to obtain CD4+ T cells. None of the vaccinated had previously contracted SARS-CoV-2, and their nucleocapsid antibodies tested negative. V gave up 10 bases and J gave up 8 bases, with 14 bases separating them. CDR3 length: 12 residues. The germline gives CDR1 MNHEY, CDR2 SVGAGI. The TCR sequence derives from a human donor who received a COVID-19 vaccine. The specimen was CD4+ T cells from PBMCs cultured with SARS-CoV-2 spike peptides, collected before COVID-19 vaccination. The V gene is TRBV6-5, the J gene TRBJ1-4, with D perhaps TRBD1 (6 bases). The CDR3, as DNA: TGTGCCAAAGGGGCAGGGGCCGAAAAACTGTTTTTT. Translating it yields CAKGAGAEKLFF.